A selection of T cell receptor beta chains follows, all from one sample in a study of PD-1 blockade in mismatch repair-deficient tumors. Generated by immunoSEQ multiplex PCR, the TCRdb table keeps only in-frame clones and is missing some. The sample lists more than 95,000 clones, roughly nine tenths occurring once. The input for sequencing was peripheral blood, taken 44 weeks after starting pembrolizumab. All receptors derive from an adult with mismatch repair-deficient cancer. The CDR3 runs from the conserved cysteine through the conserved F or W. The order of the fields is clone size, J gene, D gene, V gene, CDR3 DNA, CDR3 protein. The D gene is left open where the match is weak. Clone size is shown for a subset of rows, as once, few, many or a class of expanded clone.

.	TRBJ2-1	TRBD2	TRBV13	TGTGCCAGCAGCTTTCAACTAGCGGGACCTCCCAATGAGCAGTTCTTC	CASSFQLAGPPNEQFF
.	TRBJ2-5	.	TRBV5-1	TGCGCCAGCAGCCCGGCGGTGTACAGGGAAGAGACCCAGTACTTC	CASSPAVYREETQYF
once	TRBJ1-1	TRBD1	TRBV7-3	TGTGCCAGCAGCCAGGACCCAGGGGGCACTGAAGCTTTCTTT	CASSQDPGGTEAFF
few	TRBJ2-2	TRBD2	TRBV5-1	TGCGCCAGCAGCTTACTAGCGGGTACGGGCACCGGGGAGCTGTTTTTT	CASSLLAGTGTGELFF
.	TRBJ2-4	.	TRBV30	TGTGCCTGGAGTGTAGGAGGGGAACAAAACATTCAGTACTTC	CAWSVGGEQNIQYF
.	TRBJ1-2	.	TRBV21-1	TGTGCCAGCAGCTACGACAGGGCGAATGCTAACTATGGCTACACCTTC	CASSYDRANANYGYTF
once	TRBJ1-2	TRBD1	TRBV6-1	TGTGCCAGCAGTGACTACAGGGGATTGAGCTATGGCTACACCTTC	CASSDYRGLSYGYTF
.	TRBJ2-7	.	TRBV27	TGTGCCAGCCCCAGCTCCTACGAGCAGTACTTC	CASPSSYEQYF
.	TRBJ2-1	.	TRBV28	TGTGCCAGCACCTCCGAACAGGTTAGCTATGAGCAGTTCTTC	CASTSEQVSYEQFF
.	TRBJ1-2	TRBD1	TRBV7-9	TGTGCCAGCAGCTTAGGTGGACAGGGATTAACTACCTTC	CASSLGGQGLTTF
.	TRBJ1-5	.	TRBV5-1	TGCGCCAGCAGCTTGACAGGTGACAATCAGCCCCAGCATTTT	CASSLTGDNQPQHF
.	TRBJ2-3	.	TRBV6-5	TGTGCCAGCACCCGGACAGCGTCTAGCACAGATACGCAGTATTTT	CASTRTASSTDTQYF